This is a list of T cell receptor beta chains from one sample in a study of cytomegalovirus exposure and HLA in healthy donors. TCRdb keeps only in-frame clones here, not all; method: immunoSEQ multiplex PCR. The table shows roughly 150,000 clones, with 75% to 90% occurring only once. The sequencing sample was made of PBMCs. These receptors originate from a girl aged 2-10 years in good health and CMV-seropositive. The CDR3 runs from the conserved cysteine through the conserved F or W. The D gene is left open where the match is weak. Size tells how often a clone was seen (once, few, many) or the class of an expanded clone, and some rows leave it out.

j_call clone_size d_call v_call cdr3_nt cdr3_aa
TRBJ1-1 NA NA TRBV12-5 TGTGCTAGTGGTTTAGGAGGGAACACTGAAGCTTTCTTT CASGLGGNTEAFF
TRBJ2-5 NA NA TRBV30 TGTGCCTGGAGTGCGGGAGAGACCCAGTACTTC CAWSAGETQYF
TRBJ2-7 NA TRBD2 TRBV4-1 TGCGCCAGCAGCCAAGATCAGGGGACTAGCGGGAATGCGCAGTACTTC CASSQDQGTSGNAQYF
TRBJ1-2 NA NA TRBV18 TGTGCCAGCTCACCAGATGGACAGATCTATGGCTACACCTTC CASSPDGQIYGYTF
TRBJ2-1 NA TRBD1 TRBV28 TGTGCCAGCAGCCGGACAGGGGGTAGCTCCTACAATGAGCAGTTCTTC CASSRTGGSSYNEQFF
TRBJ2-5 NA TRBD2 TRBV7-6 TGTGCCAGCAGCTTAGAGGGCGGGAGGGCCCGGGAGACCCAGTACTTC CASSLEGGRARETQYF
TRBJ2-1 NA TRBD2 TRBV5-6 TGTGCCAGCAGCGCCCGGACTAGCGGGAGGGGAAACAATGAGCAGTTCTTC CASSARTSGRGNNEQFF
TRBJ1-1 NA NA TRBV27 TGTGCCAGCAGTATCCGGAGGGCGATGAACACTGAAGCTTTCTTT CASSIRRAMNTEAFF
TRBJ1-3 NA TRBD1 TRBV30 TGTGCCTATTCGACAGGGAACTCTGGAAACACCATATATTTT CAYSTGNSGNTIYF
TRBJ1-1 few TRBD1 TRBV6-1 TGTGCCAGCAGTCCCAGAAAGACAGGGTACACTGAAGCTTTCTTT CASSPRKTGYTEAFF
TRBJ2-1 NA NA TRBV2 TGTGCCAGCAGCATTACTAGGGACAATGAGCAGTTCTTC CASSITRDNEQFF
TRBJ2-7 NA NA TRBV10-3 TGTGCCATCAGTGGCACAGGGACCTACGAGCAGTACTTC CAISGTGTYEQYF
TRBJ1-6 NA NA TRBV2 TGTGCCAGCAGTAGGAACGATCCAGGGGTTGGGAATTCACCCCTCCACTTT CASSRNDPGVGNSPLHF
TRBJ2-7 NA NA TRBV5-1 TGCGCCAGCAGCCGGGGGGGAAGGGGGCCCATCTCCTACGAGCAGTACTTC CASSRGGRGPISYEQYF
TRBJ2-2 NA TRBD2 TRBV5-1 TGCGCCAGCAGCTTGGAACTAGCGGGGATTAACACCGGGGAGCTGTTTTTT CASSLELAGINTGELFF
TRBJ1-2 once NA TRBV19 TGTGCCAGTAGTATCCGGAGCCCCTATGGCTACACCTTC CASSIRSPYGYTF
TRBJ1-1 NA NA TRBV30 TGTGCCTGGAGTGTAGGGGGCACTGAAGCTTTCTTT CAWSVGGTEAFF
TRBJ1-1 NA NA TRBV2 TGTGCCAGCACCGAAAGACAGCCGAACACTGAAGCTTTCTTT CASTERQPNTEAFF
TRBJ2-7 NA TRBD2 TRBV14 TGTGCCAGCAGCGCAGGGTCTGGGCTAGCGGGTCGCTCCTACGAGCAGTACTTC CASSAGSGLAGRSYEQYF
TRBJ2-2 NA NA TRBV7-2 TGTGCCAGCAGCTTAGTCTGGGTGGGAGATGGGAACACCGGGGAGCTGTTTTTT CASSLVWVGDGNTGELFF
TRBJ2-3 NA TRBD2 TRBV12-5 TGTGCTAGTGCCGTCTCGGGACTACCCACAGATACGCAGTATTTT CASAVSGLPTDTQYF
TRBJ2-2 few NA TRBV30 TGTGCCTGGAGTGTCATAATGGGAGGGGGGCTGAACACCGGGGAGCTGTTTTTT CAWSVIMGGGLNTGELFF
TRBJ1-1 NA NA TRBV30 TGTGCCTGGAGTGCAGGGCATCCGAACACTGAAGCTTTCTTT CAWSAGHPNTEAFF
TRBJ2-2 NA NA TRBV10-3 TGTGCCATCACGTCGAACACCGGGGAGCTGTTTTTT CAITSNTGELFF
TRBJ2-5 NA TRBD2 TRBV4-2 TGTGCCAGCAGCCAAGAACCTGGACTAGCGGGAGTGCCGGATCGCAAGGAGACCCAGTACTTC CASSQEPGLAGVPDRKETQYF
TRBJ2-7 NA TRBD1 TRBV30 TGTGCCTGGGGGGGGGACAGGGGCTTATACGAGCAGTACTTC CAWGGDRGLYEQYF
TRBJ1-1 NA TRBD1 TRBV30 TGTGCCTGTGCCATACAGGGGGTAGAGGACACTGAAGCTTTCTTT CACAIQGVEDTEAFF
TRBJ2-5 once NA TRBV1 TGCACCAGCAGCGCAGATCAAGAGACCCAGTACTTC CTSSADQETQYF
TRBJ1-1 NA TRBD1 TRBV18 TGTGCCAGCTCACCACTCCAGGGGGCTGTGTTGAACACTGAAGCTTTCTTT CASSPLQGAVLNTEAFF
TRBJ1-4 NA NA TRBV19 TGTGCCAGTAGGATCACCCATCGGACACCCGAAAAACTGTTTTTT CASRITHRTPEKLFF
TRBJ2-1 NA TRBD2 TRBV28 TGTGCCAGCAGTCCCATGACTAGCGGGAGTCCCGTCAATGAGCAGTTCTTC CASSPMTSGSPVNEQFF
TRBJ1-5 NA NA TRBV7-9 TGTGCCAGCAGCTTAGCACTCGAGGGTCAGCCCCAGCATTTT CASSLALEGQPQHF
TRBJ1-5 NA NA TRBV15 TGTGCCACCAGCAGTAGGGGTCAGCCCCAGCATTTT CATSSRGQPQHF
TRBJ2-1 NA NA TRBV27 TGTGCCAGCAGTTTTCTCCCCTCTTTCCTGAGCTCCTACAATGAGCAGTTCTTC CASSFLPSFLSSYNEQFF
TRBJ2-3 NA TRBD2 TRBV6-1 TGTGCCGGCCACTTTCTTAGCGGGGGCACAGATACGCAGTATTTT CAGHFLSGGTDTQYF
TRBJ1-1 few NA TRBV30 TGTGCCTGGAGTCCCACCGACACCTTTAACACTGAAGCTTTCTTT CAWSPTDTFNTEAFF
TRBJ2-7 NA TRBD2 TRBV9 TGTGCCAGCAGCGAGGGGACTAGCGGTTACCACGAGCAGTACTTC CASSEGTSGYHEQYF
TRBJ1-3 NA NA TRBV2 TGTGCCAGCAGTCCTTTCTACCTCGTCTCTGGAAACACCATATATTTT CASSPFYLVSGNTIYF
TRBJ1-5 few NA TRBV6-1 TGTGCCAGCAGTGGCACTTCAACTGGGCCCCAGCATTTT CASSGTSTGPQHF
TRBJ2-7 NA NA TRBV5-1 TGCGCCAGCAGCCTGCCCGGCGGGTCCTACGAGCAGTACTTC CASSLPGGSYEQYF
TRBJ2-2 NA NA TRBV5-1 TGCGCCAGCAGCACCGACACCGCCCAATGGACCGGGGAGCTGTTTTTT CASSTDTAQWTGELFF
TRBJ2-7 NA NA TRBV27 TGTGCCAGCAGTTCTATTGCCAAGATGGGGCGGAATGATGACGAGCAGTACTTC CASSSIAKMGRNDDEQYF
TRBJ1-4 NA TRBD1 TRBV7-3 TGTGCCAGCAGCCGTACAGGGGAGCCAAATGAAAAACTGTTTTTT CASSRTGEPNEKLFF